Each of the 24 T cell receptor beta chains below was sequenced from the same sample in a study of tissue T cells after allogeneic stem cell transplantation. Time point here: mouse harvest day 14 after allogeneic transplant. Mouse grafts combined 10^7 T-cell-depleted bone marrow cells with 10^6 splenic CD5+ T cells. Method: immunoSEQ multiplex PCR; TCRdb's copy keeps in-frame clones and lacks some. The table records 4,300 or so clones, 45% to 55% of them present only once. Sequencing was carried out using gut tissue. The receptors stem from a female BALB/c mouse given C57BL/6 T cells with graft-versus-host disease after an allogeneic hematopoietic cell transplant.

About this clone: Gene names denote mouse genes. Coverage ceases 1 residue before the CDR3 finishes, and the germline J gene fills in the end. The chain carries TRBV3 and TRBJ2-5; 9 bases are shared with TRBD2. CDR1 and CDR2 from the germline V gene are SNHLY and FYNGKV (reference sequence). Germline trimming cut 5 bases from V and 2 bases from J; bases unmatched to any gene: 11. The CDR3 extends over 17 amino acids. The CDR3 reads CASSPQNNWGVQDTQYF. CDR3 DNA, as far as it was read: TGTGCCAGCAGCCCTCAAAATAACTGGGGGGTCCAAGACACCCAGTAC.

Concerning this clone: All gene names here are mouse names. The DNA ends 1 residue before the CDR3 does, and the rest of the CDR3 is filled in from the germline J gene. The chain links TRBV26 to TRBJ2-3, with D perhaps matching TRBD1 (5 bases). The CDR3 runs to 14 residues. CDR1 and CDR2 (germline): KGHPV, FQNQEV (reference sequence). Trimming took 6 bases from V and 0 from J, leaving 10 bases between them. Incomplete CDR3 DNA: TGTGCCAGCAGCCGGACATCTAGTGCAGAAACGCTGTAT. Its translation: CASSRTSSAETLY. The whole CDR3 is CASSRTSSAETLYF.

In the case of this clone: Gene names and germline refer to mouse. The read is 1 residue too short to cover the CDR3 end, so that end is filled in from the germline J gene. V gene TRBV12-2 combines with J gene TRBJ2-4; 10 nucleotides agree with TRBD2. CDR1 and CDR2 from the germline V gene are SGHLS and HYDKME. The ends lost 0 bases at V and 2 bases at J; junction bases unmatched: 1. The length of the CDR3 is 15 residues. The sequenced part of the CDR3 DNA is TGTGCCAGCTCTCTCGACTGGGGGGTTCAAAACACCTTGTAC. Residues: CASSLDWGVQNTLY. The full CDR3 sequence reads CASSLDWGVQNTLYF.

This clone has only one observation. The germline and genes are mouse ones. The read halts 1 residue ahead of the CDR3 end, with the missing end drawn from the germline J gene. The chain recombines TRBV12-1 with TRBJ2-7; 10 positions agree with TRBD1. J lost 6 bases, V lost 1 base, and 2 bases had no gene match. Germline V lookup: CDR1 SGHSN, CDR2 HYEKVE. The CDR3 runs 13 residues. CDR3 bases read: TGTGCCAGCTCTCTTGGACAGGGGGGTGAACAGTAC. It encodes CASSLGQGGEQY. The full-length CDR3 reads as CASSLGQGGEQYF.

Concerning this clone: These gene names are mouse names. The read ends 1 residue shy of where the CDR3 ends; the end is completed using the germline J gene. The chain is built from TRBV26 and TRBJ2-7; 7 nucleotides align to TRBD1. The CDR3 is 12 residues long. The germline V gene encodes CDR1 KGHPV and CDR2 FQNQEV (reference sequence). The J segment lost 5 bases and the V segment lost 2 bases, leaving 0 bases of the junction unmatched. CDR3: CASSLDRDEQYF. The sequenced CDR3 bases are TGTGCCAGCAGTCTGGACAGGGATGAACAGTAC.

This clone appeared a few times. The genes are named according to mouse. Read data end 1 residue before the CDR3 end; the end is taken from the germline J gene. This chain joins TRBV23 and TRBJ1-3; TRBD1 is the table's D call and was not checked against the DNA. The CDR3 has 15 amino acids. Germline V lookup: CDR1 KGHTA, CDR2 FQNQQP. The sequenced CDR3 bases are TGCTCCAGCAGTCAATCTACAGATTCTGGAAATACGCTCTAT. This translates into CSSSQSTDSGNTLY. The whole CDR3 region reads CSSSQSTDSGNTLYF.

Remarks on this clone: The gene names given are mouse names. The read ends 1 residue shy of where the CDR3 ends; the end is completed using the germline J gene. This chain connects TRBV3 to TRBJ2-1; unclear D gene. The CDR3 runs to 14 residues. V was shortened by 1 base and J by 1 base, with 5 bases between the two germline ends. Per the germline V gene, CDR1 is SNHLY and CDR2 is FYNGKV (reference sequence). The CDR3 sequence: CASSLGQNYAEQFF. Incomplete CDR3 DNA: TGTGCCAGCAGCTTAGGACAAAACTATGCTGAGCAGTTC.

In this sample, this clone is large (0.1 to 1%). The gene names here belong to mouse. With the read ending 1 residue before the CDR3 end, the germline J gene is used to fill in that end. This chain joins TRBV26 and TRBJ1-3; a weak D match, TRBD1 (5 bases). Germline assignment: CDR1 KGHPV and CDR2 FQNQEV (reference sequence). Trimming pared 2 bases from V and 0 bases from J, leaving 5 bases between. The CDR3 spans 14 residues. The CDR3: CASSLDSSGNTLYF. The part of the CDR3 DNA that was read is TGTGCCAGCAGTCTGGACAGTTCTGGAAATACGCTCTAT.

On this clone itself: Gene names and germline refer to mouse. The read falls 1 residue short of the CDR3 end, and the missing part is taken from the germline J gene. The chain couples TRBV19 to TRBJ2-3; TRBD1 or TRBD2 may be the D gene (5 bases each). CDR1 and CDR2 from the germline V gene are FNHDT and SITEND (reference sequence). The CDR3 sequence is 15 residues long. Between the trimmed V and J ends, which lost 4 bases and 0 bases, there was a span of 12 bases. The sequenced part of the CDR3 DNA is TGTGCCAGCAGTCCACGGGGGAAGAGTGCAGAAACGCTGTAT. It yields the protein CASSPRGKSAETLY. The full CDR3 protein reads CASSPRGKSAETLYF. The full variable domain, completed using reference TRBV19 and TRBJ2-3, is GGIITQTPKFLIGQEGQKLTLKCQQNFNHDTMYWYRQDSGKGLRLIYYSITENDLQKGDLSEGYDASREKKSSFSLTVTSAQKNEMAVFLCASSPRGKSAETLYFGSGTRLTVL.

This clone came up a few times. Gene names are the mouse ones. The read comes to an end 1 residue before the CDR3 does, leaving the germline J gene to fill in the end. The chain joins TRBV26 to TRBJ2-7; D unresolved. Germline CDR1 and CDR2: KGHPV and FQNQEV (reference sequence). Trimming cost V 3 bases and J 6 bases, with 9 bases left between them. The CDR3 runs 12 residues. This CDR3 is CASSLAVGEQYF. Partial CDR3 DNA: TGTGCCAGCAGTCTCGCGGTGGGTGAACAGTAC.

This clone was seen a few times. Mouse names are used for the genes. The sequenced fragment ends 1 residue before the CDR3 boundary, so the rest is inferred from the germline J gene. The chain uses TRBV15 and TRBJ2-1, with TRBD2 matching 10 bases. Unmatched junction bases numbered 2, after V lost 2 bases and J lost 1 base. The CDR3 runs 16 residues. CDR1 and CDR2 (germline): SGHND, FRSKSL. CDR3 residues: CASSLPGLGNYAEQFF. CDR3 DNA (partial): TGTGCCAGCAGTTTACCGGGACTGGGGAACTATGCTGAGCAGTTC.

A remark on this clone: The genes are named according to mouse. CDR3 DNA, as far as it was read: TGTGCCAGCAGTCTGGGGGGAGGCACCTTGTAC. Residues: CASSLGGGTLY. The entire CDR3 reads CASSLGGGTLYF. The J gene is TRBJ2-4, the V gene TRBV26, with D possibly being TRBD1 or TRBD2 (5 bases each). The read finishes 1 residue shy of the CDR3 end, and the germline J gene is used to complete it. Trimming left V 2 bases short and J 8 bases short, with 8 bases between. The CDR3 sequence is 12 residues long. The V gene's germline CDR1 is KGHPV and CDR2 FQNQEV (reference sequence).

A word on this clone: Gene names follow the mouse nomenclature. Here the CDR3 reads CASSMMGQYEQYF. CDR3 DNA, as far as it was read: TGTGCCAGCAGTATGATGGGACAATATGAACAGTAC. The V call is TRBV19, the J call TRBJ2-7; D possibly corresponds to TRBD1 (6 bases). The read ends 1 residue shy of where the CDR3 ends; the end is completed using the germline J gene. The V end was cut by 2 bases, the J end by 4 bases, with 10 bases between. Germline V gene sequence: CDR1 FNHDT, CDR2 SITEND (reference sequence). This CDR3 contains 13 residues.

Details on this clone: The listed genes are named as in mouse. The read is 1 residue too short to cover the CDR3 end, so that end is filled in from the germline J gene. The V gene is TRBV26, the J gene TRBJ1-3; D gene uncertain. In germline, CDR1 is KGHPV, CDR2 FQNQEV (reference sequence). Trimming removed 4 bases from V and 1 base from J, with 5 bases in between. The CDR3 sequence is 13 residues long. The CDR3 spells CASSQGSGNTLYF. The part of the CDR3 DNA that was read is TGTGCCAGCAGTCAGGGATCTGGAAATACGCTCTAT.

This clone is termed medium-sized. The genes and germline here are from mouse. The CDR3 end is not reached by the read, which stops 1 residue before it; the germline J gene fills it in. The rearrangement joins TRBV15 to TRBJ2-2, with 9 bases fitting TRBD1. Germline assignment: CDR1 SGHND and CDR2 FRSKSL. The V and J ends lost 1 base and 5 bases, in that order; junction bases with no gene match: 2. The CDR3 covers 15 residues. Here the CDR3 reads CASSLEGQGTGQLYF. Incomplete CDR3 DNA: TGTGCCAGCAGTTTAGAAGGACAGGGGACCGGGCAGCTCTAC. The variable domain in full, with the rest retrieved from reference TRBV15 and TRBJ2-2, is DAGVTQTPRHEVAEKGQTIILKCEPVSGHNDLFWYRQTKIQGLELLSYFRSKSLMEDGGAFKDRFKAEMLNSSFSTLKIQPTEPKDSAVYLCASSLEGQGTGQLYFGEGSKLTVL.

For this clone: Genes and germline come from the mouse. The CDR3 end falls 1 residue outside the read, so it is completed with the germline J gene. This chain uses TRBV12-1 with TRBJ2-7, with TRBD2 matching over 8 bases. J was trimmed by 3 bases and V by 6 bases; bases with no gene match: 3. Per germline, CDR1 SGHSN and CDR2 HYEKVE. The CDR3 length is 12 residues. This CDR3 reads CASLDWGYEQYF. Partial CDR3 DNA: TGTGCCAGCCTTGACTGGGGCTATGAACAGTAC.

On this clone: Germline and genes: mouse. The read gets to within 1 residue of the CDR3 end, and the germline J gene fills in the rest. The genes are TRBV26 and TRBJ1-1; D unresolved. CDR1 is KGHPV, CDR2 FQNQEV, per germline (reference sequence). The CDR3 covers 13 residues. The ends were cut back, 0 bases at V and 0 bases at J, with 2 bases in the middle. The sequenced CDR3 bases are TGTGCCAGCAGTCTGTCAACAAACACAGAAGTCTTC. Protein product: CASSLSTNTEVF. The CDR3 in full is CASSLSTNTEVFF.

In the case of this clone: Gene names follow the mouse nomenclature. The CDR3 end lies 1 residue beyond the end of the read and is filled in from the germline J gene. The chain employs TRBV31 and TRBJ2-2; 11 nucleotides match TRBD2. The CDR3 length is 16 residues. The ends lost 3 bases at V and 4 bases at J; junction bases unmatched: 7. Germline CDR1 reads GKSSPN; CDR2 reads SITVG. The CDR3: CAWSLRDWGFTGQLYF. Partial CDR3 DNA: TGTGCCTGGAGCCTCCGGGACTGGGGGTTCACCGGGCAGCTCTAC.

This clone appeared a few times. The germline and genes are mouse ones. The sequenced CDR3 bases are TGCACCTGCAGTGGGGGACATTCCTATAATTCGCCCCTCTAC. Protein sequence: CTCSGGHSYNSPLY. The CDR3 in full is CTCSGGHSYNSPLYF. The chain combines TRBV1 with TRBJ1-6, with a weak D call TRBD1 (6 bases). The CDR3 end is not reached by the read, which stops 1 residue before it; the germline J gene fills it in. TRBJ1-6 is flagged as an ORF with uncertain function. The CDR3 has 15 amino acids. Germline-derived CDR1 and CDR2 are NSQYPW and LRSPGD (reference sequence). The germline V and J ends were trimmed by 4 bases and 0 bases, with 7 bases remaining between them.

This clone is labeled medium-sized. These gene names are mouse names. The read stops 1 residue short of the end of the CDR3; the missing end is completed from the germline J gene. V gene TRBV3 combines with J gene TRBJ2-7; no reliable D call. The CDR3 runs 12 residues. Germline values: CDR1 SNHLY, CDR2 FYNGKV (reference sequence). Between the trimmed V and J ends, which lost 1 base and 2 bases, there was a span of 3 bases. The sequenced CDR3 bases are TGTGCCAGCAGCTTAGGCGCCTATGAACAGTAC. Translated: CASSLGAYEQY. The whole CDR3 region reads CASSLGAYEQYF.

As to this clone: Genes and germline are mouse. The read finishes 1 residue shy of the CDR3 end, and the germline J gene is used to complete it. This chain joins TRBV19 and TRBJ2-7, with D perhaps TRBD1 or TRBD2 (5 bases each). Germline loops: CDR1 FNHDT, CDR2 SITEND (reference sequence). This CDR3 comprises 11 residues. V was cut by 10 bases and J by 2 bases, with 10 bases left in between. CDR3 sequence reads: CAPPGPYEQYF. The covered CDR3 bases are TGTGCCCCCCCGGGGCCCTATGAACAGTAC.

Notes on this clone: Gene names follow the mouse nomenclature. Read sequence stops 1 residue before the CDR3 end, and the germline J gene provides the missing end. The chain employs TRBV26 and TRBJ2-5, with D tentatively TRBD1 (6 bases). The CDR3 extends over 13 amino acids. CDR1 KGHPV and CDR2 FQNQEV come from the germline V gene (reference sequence). V gave up 6 bases and J gave up 3 bases, with 10 bases separating them. The covered CDR3 bases are TGTGCCAGCAGCCAGGGACAACAAGACACCCAGTAC. Residues: CASSQGQQDTQY. The entire CDR3 sequence reads CASSQGQQDTQYF.

In this sample, this clone turned up a few times. Gene names denote mouse genes. The CDR3 extends 1 residue past the end of the read, so its final part is completed from the germline J gene. The chain couples TRBV12-2 to TRBJ2-1, with D maybe TRBD2 (5 bases). The V end lost 0 bases, the J end lost 0 bases, and 8 bases lay between the germline ends. Germline V gene lookup returns CDR1 SGHLS and CDR2 HYDKME. The CDR3 has 15 amino acids. CDR3 DNA (partial): TGTGCCAGCTCTCTCTTGGGGTTTAACTATGCTGAGCAGTTC. This translates into CASSLLGFNYAEQF. The entire CDR3 sequence reads CASSLLGFNYAEQFF. Full variable domain (rest looked up from reference TRBV12-2 and TRBJ2-1): NSGVVQSPRYIIKGKGERSILKCIPISGHLSVAWYQQTQGQELKFFIQHYDKMERDKGNLPSRFSVQQFDDYHSEMNMSALELEDSAVYFCASSLLGFNYAEQFFGPGTRLTVL.

A remark on this clone: Gene names refer to mouse genes. The CDR3 goes on 1 residue after the read ends, and that part is filled in from the germline J gene. The rearrangement links TRBV13-3 to TRBJ2-4, with 8 bases identical to TRBD2. The germline V gene encodes CDR1 NNHDY and CDR2 SYVADS. CDR3 size: 15 residues. Trimming took 0 bases from V and 6 from J; bases not matched to a gene: 6. The covered CDR3 bases are TGTGCCAGCAGTGATGAGCTGGGGGGAGTGAACACCTTGTAC. This encodes CASSDELGGVNTLY. The full CDR3 reads CASSDELGGVNTLYF.